Presented here are 9 T cell receptor beta chains from one specimen sequenced in a study of CD8 T cells in Susac syndrome. Random hexamers were used to reverse transcribe the RNA input (about 0.5 to 1 ug). One entry per CDR3 protein results from TCRdb running MiXCR on the immunoSEQ multiplex PCR reads. The top ten clones hold about 0.096% of a sample with approximately 190,000 distinct CDR3 sequences, roughly 96% of them seen once. Input material: CD4+ T cells from PBMCs. These receptors all stem from a human donor with multiple sclerosis.

The rearrangement uses TRBV7-9 and TRBJ2-7; D remains ambiguous. This CDR3 contains 11 residues. Germline V gene data show CDR1 as SEHNR and CDR2 as FQNEAQ (reference sequence). V lost 5 bases and J 5 bases, leaving 7 bases between the germline ends. CDR3 sequence reads: CASSPLDEQYF. In DNA, the CDR3 is TGTGCCAGCAGCCCGCTGGACGAGCAGTACTTC.

V usage is TRBV30 and J usage is TRBJ2-7; 8 positions agree with TRBD2. V was pared by 2 bases and J by 2 bases, with 5 bases of the junction left unmatched. This CDR3 contains 14 residues. Germline-derived CDR1 and CDR2 are GTSNPN and SVGIG (reference sequence). The CDR3 loop reads CAWSQASGPYEQYF. The CDR3 coding sequence is TGTGCCTGGAGTCAAGCTAGCGGGCCCTACGAGCAGTACTTC.

The chain combines TRBV29-1 with TRBJ2-5, with D tentatively TRBD1 or TRBD2 (5 bases each). V shed 2 bases and J shed 5 bases, with 12 bases lying between them. CDR3 length: 13 amino acids. CDR1 is SQVTM, CDR2 ANQGSEA, per germline. This chain's CDR3 is CSVENRGGETQYF. CDR3 bases: TGCAGCGTTGAAAATCGGGGCGGGGAGACCCAGTACTTC.

The J gene is TRBJ2-7, the V gene TRBV14; D unclear. The CDR3 length is 12 residues. CDR1 and CDR2 from the germline V gene are SGHDN and FVKESK. V was shortened by 4 bases and J by 4 bases, with 8 bases between the two germline ends. The CDR3 nucleotides are TGTGCCAGCAGCCGTCTGGGTTACGAGCAGTACTTC. This codes for CASSRLGYEQYF.

The CDR3 bases are TGCAGTGCTCAAAGACAGGGGAGATACGAGCAGTACTTC. This codes for CSAQRQGRYEQYF. The chain recombines TRBV20-1 with TRBJ2-7; 8 bases align to TRBD1. V lost 5 bases and J lost 4; bases outside the gene matches: 7. CDR3 length equals 13 residues. The germline gives CDR1 DFQATT, CDR2 SNEGSKA (reference sequence).

The rearrangement links TRBV30 to TRBJ1-5; D call uncertain. CDR1 is GTSNPN and CDR2 is SVGIG in the germline V gene (reference sequence). Between the trimmed V and J ends, which lost 3 bases and 1 base, there was a span of 13 bases. The CDR3 contains 15 residues. The CDR3 DNA sequence: TGTGCCTGGAGAGGAGGAGCCTTAAGCAATCAGCCCCAGCATTTT. This encodes CAWRGGALSNQPQHF.

The genes are TRBV19 and TRBJ2-2, with D perhaps matching TRBD1 (5 bases). This CDR3 has 16 amino acids. Trimming pared 0 bases from V and 4 bases from J, leaving 12 bases between. Germline CDR1 and CDR2: LNHDA and SQIVND (reference sequence). In DNA, the CDR3 is TGTGCCAGTAGTATAGATCAAGGGGTTGGCACCGGGGAGCTGTTTTTT. Translating gives CASSIDQGVGTGELFF.

The chain couples TRBV11-2 to TRBJ2-5; D not resolved. With 1 base removed from V and 2 bases from J, the gap between germline ends came to 11 bases. Germline values: CDR1 SGHAT, CDR2 FQNNGV. The CDR3 contains 15 residues. The CDR3 protein is CASSLGGRRQETQYF. The DNA for the CDR3 is TGTGCCAGCAGCTTAGGAGGCAGGAGACAAGAGACCCAGTACTTC.

The chain is built from TRBV3-1 and TRBJ1-6; D is unresolved. The ends were cut back, 7 bases at V and 10 bases at J, with 14 bases in the middle. The CDR3 has 13 residues. Germline V gene sequence: CDR1 LGHDT, CDR2 YNNKEL (reference sequence). The CDR3 nucleotides read TGTGCCAGCATTTCCCTTGGATCCTCACCCCTCCACTTT. Protein: CASISLGSSPLHF.